This TCR beta chain was sequenced for a study of blood T cells in healthy people across ages. A second roughly 6 to 11 cycle PCR used barcoded and J-beta primers. Each CDR3 protein is one row after TCRdb ran MiXCR on the 5' RACE reads. This table holds 650,000 to 1,000,000 distinct CDR3 sequences, around 34% found once. A word on this clonotype: Its antigen is still unknown.

The donors, all healthy, were Caucasians living in Russia, aged roughly 6 to 100. The CDR3 runs to 15 residues. Germline assignment: CDR1 SGHTA and CDR2 FQGNSA. Study observations and caveats: Among T cells, TCR beta diversity per million cells dropped roughly linearly as age rose. The study found more naive CD4+ cells and higher diversity in long-lived than aged donors.

This clonotype was sampled from a man younger than 30 in good health. Sequencing was carried out using blood. This chain joins TRBV7-2 and TRBJ2-5; the match to TRBD2 covers 7 bases. The J call may be in error: the DNA end matches TRBJ2-1 better. CDR3 coding DNA: TGTGCCAGCAGCTTATCCTGGACTAGTCAAGAGACCCAGTTCTTC. This sequence encodes CASSLSWTSQETQFF.